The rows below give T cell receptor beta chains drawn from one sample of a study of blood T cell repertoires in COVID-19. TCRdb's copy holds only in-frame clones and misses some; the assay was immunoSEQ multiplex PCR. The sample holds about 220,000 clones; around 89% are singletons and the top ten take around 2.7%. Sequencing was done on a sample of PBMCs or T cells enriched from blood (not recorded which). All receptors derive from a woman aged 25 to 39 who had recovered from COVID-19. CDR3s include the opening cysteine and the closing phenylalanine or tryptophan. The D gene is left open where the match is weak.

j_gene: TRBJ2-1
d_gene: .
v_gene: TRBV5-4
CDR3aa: CASGPQGDEQFF
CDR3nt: TGTGCCAGCGGGCCACAGGGCGATGAGCAGTTCTTC

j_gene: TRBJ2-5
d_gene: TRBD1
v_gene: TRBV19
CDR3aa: CASSTLDRGKTQYF
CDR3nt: TGTGCCAGTAGTACCCTTGACAGGGGAAAGACCCAGTACTTC

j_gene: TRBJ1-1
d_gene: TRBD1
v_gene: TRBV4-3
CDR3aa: CASSRSGTGDGTEAFF
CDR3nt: TGCGCCAGCAGCCGCTCCGGGACAGGGGATGGAACTGAAGCTTTCTTT

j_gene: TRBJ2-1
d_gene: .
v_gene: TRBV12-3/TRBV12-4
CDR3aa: CASSIDSNNEQFF
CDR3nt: TGTGCCAGCAGTATAGACAGCAACAATGAGCAGTTCTTC

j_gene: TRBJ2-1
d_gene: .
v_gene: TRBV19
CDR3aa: CASSPYYNEQFF
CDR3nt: TGTGCCAGTAGTCCTTATTACAATGAGCAGTTCTTC

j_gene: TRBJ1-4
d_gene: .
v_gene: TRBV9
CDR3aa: CASSPGQYLEKLFF
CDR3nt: TGTGCCAGCAGCCCAGGACAGTACTTAGAAAAACTGTTTTTT

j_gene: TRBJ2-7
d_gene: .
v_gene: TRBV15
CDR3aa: CATSRARDLTYEQYF
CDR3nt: TGTGCCACCAGCAGAGCCCGGGACTTGACCTACGAGCAGTACTTC

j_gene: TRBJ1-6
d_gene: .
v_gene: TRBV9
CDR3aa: CASSAQGSDSPLHF
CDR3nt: TGTGCCAGCAGCGCCCAGGGATCGGATTCACCCCTCCACTTT

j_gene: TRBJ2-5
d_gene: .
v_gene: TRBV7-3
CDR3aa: CASSLGRGPEETQYF
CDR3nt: TGTGCCAGCAGCTTAGGAAGGGGTCCGGAAGAGACCCAGTACTTC

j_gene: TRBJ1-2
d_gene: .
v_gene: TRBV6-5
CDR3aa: CASNPIDRSGGYTF
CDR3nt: TGTGCCAGCAACCCAATAGACAGGTCGGGCGGCTACACCTTC

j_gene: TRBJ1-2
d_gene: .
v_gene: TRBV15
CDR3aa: CATSRDKTGSGYTF
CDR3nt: TGTGCCACCAGCAGAGATAAAACAGGGTCCGGCTACACCTTC

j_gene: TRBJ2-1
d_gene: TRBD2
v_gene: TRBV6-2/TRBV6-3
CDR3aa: CASSYSRGGYRGFF
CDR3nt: TGTGCCAGCAGTTACTCGCGCGGGGGATACCGGGGGTTCTTC

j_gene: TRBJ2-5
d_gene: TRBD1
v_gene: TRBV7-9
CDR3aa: CASSRTGGGGVFETQYF
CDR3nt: TGTGCCAGCAGTCGTACAGGGGGCGGAGGGGTCTTTGAGACCCAGTACTTC

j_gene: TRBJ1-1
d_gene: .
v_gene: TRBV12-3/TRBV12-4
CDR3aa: CASNAGTEAFF
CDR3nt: TGTGCCAGTAATGCAGGGACTGAAGCTTTCTTT

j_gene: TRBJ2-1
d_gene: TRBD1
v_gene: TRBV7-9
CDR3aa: CASSWVSTGDNEQFF
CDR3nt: TGTGCCAGCAGCTGGGTTTCGACAGGGGACAATGAGCAGTTCTTC

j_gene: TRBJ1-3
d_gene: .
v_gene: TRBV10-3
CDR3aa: CAISVDSGGNTIYF
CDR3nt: TGTGCCATCAGTGTTGACAGTGGTGGAAACACCATATATTTT

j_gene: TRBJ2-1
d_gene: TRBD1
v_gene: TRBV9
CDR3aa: CASSVSPGQGVYEQFF
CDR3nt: TGTGCCAGCAGCGTATCGCCGGGACAGGGGGTCTATGAGCAGTTCTTC

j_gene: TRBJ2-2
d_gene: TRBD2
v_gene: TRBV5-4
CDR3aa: CASSRLAGGPNTGELFF
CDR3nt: TGTGCCAGCAGTCGCCTAGCGGGGGGGCCGAACACCGGGGAGCTGTTTTTT

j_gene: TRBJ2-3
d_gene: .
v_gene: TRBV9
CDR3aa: CASSAGGTDTQYF
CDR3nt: TGTGCCAGCAGCGCCGGAGGGACAGATACGCAGTATTTT

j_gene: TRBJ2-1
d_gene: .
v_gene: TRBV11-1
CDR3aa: CASSFFRDSANEQFF
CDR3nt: TGTGCCAGCAGCTTTTTCCGGGACTCCGCCAATGAGCAGTTCTTC

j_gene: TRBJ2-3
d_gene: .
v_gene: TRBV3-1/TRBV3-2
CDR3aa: CASSQDETLTDTQYF
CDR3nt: TGTGCCAGCAGCCAAGATGAGACACTCACAGATACGCAGTATTTT

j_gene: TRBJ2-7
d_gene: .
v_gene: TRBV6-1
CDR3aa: CASSAAGQETYEQYF
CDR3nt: TGTGCCAGCAGTGCAGCGGGACAGGAGACTTACGAGCAGTACTTC